Each of the 10 T cell receptor beta chains below was sequenced from the same sample in a study of neurological immune-mediated disorders. TCRdb reprocessed the 5' RACE reads with MiXCR, giving one entry per CDR3 protein. Of approximately 65,000 distinct CDR3 sequences in the sample, approximately 5.3% were seen once. Sequencing was carried out using PBMCs. The receptors shown here come from a human donor with multiple sclerosis. The donor label of this sample is uncertain.

This clonotype was seen at least ten times. The CDR3 is CASSKEGRSSYEQYF. CDR3 in DNA: TGTGCCAGCAGTAAGGAGGGAAGGAGCTCCTACGAGCAGTACTTC. The J gene is TRBJ2-7, the V gene TRBV2; perhaps TRBD2 as D (6 bases). The length of the CDR3 is 15 residues. CDR1 SNHLY and CDR2 FYNNEI come from the germline V gene. The germline V and J ends were trimmed by 5 bases and 0 bases, with 14 bases remaining between them.

This clonotype was observed at least ten times. The chain recombines TRBV20-1 with TRBJ2-5; 9 bases map to TRBD2. Germline V gene lookup returns CDR1 DFQATT and CDR2 SNEGSKA (reference sequence). This CDR3 is built from 17 residues. Trimming took 1 base from V and 3 from J; bases not matched to a gene: 12. CDR3 in DNA: TGCAGTGCTAGAGCCCACACAGCCAGCGGGGGGAAAGAGACCCAGTACTTC. Its translation is CSARAHTASGGKETQYF.

This clonotype was counted ten times or more. The rearrangement links TRBV5-5 to TRBJ1-4; D is unclear. This CDR3 is 15 amino acids long. The germline CDR1 and CDR2 sequences are SGHKS and YYEKEE (reference sequence). V was shortened by 4 bases and J by 0 bases, with 10 bases between the two germline ends. The CDR3 loop reads CASSPHHATNEKLFF. Written as DNA, the CDR3 is TGTGCCAGCAGCCCCCACCATGCAACTAATGAAAAACTGTTTTTT.

This clonotype appeared many times. The rearrangement joins TRBV11-2 to TRBJ1-2; D ambiguous. With 5 bases removed from V and 5 bases from J, the gap between germline ends came to 12 bases. The CDR3 extends over 13 amino acids. Germline V gene data show CDR1 as SGHAT and CDR2 as FQNNGV. CDR3 loop: CASSAILAYGYTF. CDR3 DNA sequence: TGTGCCAGCAGCGCAATCCTAGCTTATGGCTACACCTTC.

This clonotype has ten or more counts. This chain links TRBV15 with TRBJ2-6; TRBD1 might be the D (5 bases). The V end was cut by 3 bases, the J end by 0 bases, with 6 bases between. The CDR3 has 15 residues. Per germline, CDR1 LNHNV and CDR2 YYDKDF (reference sequence). CDR3 DNA: TGTGCCACCAGCAGTACAGGCTCTGGGGCCAACGTCCTGACTTTC. Protein sequence: CATSSTGSGANVLTF. Drawing the rest from reference TRBV15 and TRBJ2-6, the complete variable domain is DAMVIQNPRYQVTQFGKPVTLSCSQTLNHNVMYWYQQKSSQAPKLLFHYYDKDFNNEADTPDNFQSRRPNTSFCFLDIRSPGLGDTAMYLCATSSTGSGANVLTFGAGSRLTVL.

This clonotype was seen many times. This rearrangement joins TRBV3-1 to TRBJ1-1; D is possibly TRBD1 (6 bases). From germline, CDR1 is LGHDT and CDR2 YNNKEL (reference sequence). This CDR3 contains 13 residues. The V end was cut by 4 bases, the J end by 4 bases, with 10 bases between. The CDR3 DNA reads as TGTGCCAGCAGCCCAAGGACAGCCACTGAAGCTTTCTTT. It yields the protein CASSPRTATEAFF.

This clonotype showed up many times. This chain links TRBV5-1 with TRBJ2-5; 7 nucleotides match TRBD2. V shed 7 bases and J 2 bases; nucleotides not matched to a gene: 5. This CDR3 is 13 amino acids long. Germline assignment: CDR1 SGHRS and CDR2 YFSETQ. The DNA for the CDR3 is TGCGCCAGCCGTCTAGCGGTTCAAGAGACCCAGTACTTC. Its protein is CASRLAVQETQYF.

The sample holds many counts of this clonotype. The genes are TRBV4-1 and TRBJ1-2, with TRBD1 identical over 8 bases. CDR1 is MGHRA and CDR2 is YSYEKL in the germline V gene. This CDR3 contains 18 residues. V gave up 0 bases and J gave up 2 bases; unmatched junction bases: 11. CDR3 DNA sequence: TGCGCCAGCAGCCAAGATTTTTACGGGACAGGCCAAAACTATGGCTACACCTTC. Translating gives CASSQDFYGTGQNYGYTF.

This clonotype showed up many times. The J gene is TRBJ2-2, the V gene TRBV27, with TRBD1 identical over 9 bases. The trim removed 1 base at V and 5 bases at J, leaving 5 bases unmatched. Germline CDR1 is MNHEY and CDR2 is SMNVEV (reference sequence). The CDR3 extends over 16 amino acids. The CDR3 bases are TGTGCCAGCAGTTTATTTTGGACAGGGGCGACCGGGGAGCTGTTTTTT. Translating it yields CASSLFWTGATGELFF.

This clonotype has a count of ten or more. This chain connects TRBV9 to TRBJ2-5; 7 bases line up with TRBD2. The V gene's germline CDR1 is SGDLS and CDR2 YYNGEE. This CDR3 contains 15 residues. After removal of 0 bases from V and 4 bases from J, the junction contained 6 bases not matched to a gene. CDR3 in amino acids: CASSVGLAGIETQYF. CDR3 nucleotide sequence: TGTGCCAGCAGCGTAGGGTTAGCGGGTATAGAGACCCAGTACTTC.